This is a list of T cell receptor beta chains from one sample in a study of vaccination and CD4 T cells after COVID-19. These TCRs are of unknown antigen specificity. TCRdb re-analysed the PCR reads in MiXCR, keeping a single row per CDR3 protein. Of around 9,200 distinct CDR3 sequences listed, roughly three fifths are singletons. Sequences were obtained from CD4+ T cells from blood, cultured in vitro. All receptors come from a human donor who had recovered from COVID-19. The conserved cysteine and the conserved F or W are not part of the CDR3 here. Fields, in order: V gene, D gene, J gene, CDR3 protein. D genes are given only for firm matches.

v_gene: TRBV6-1; d_gene: -; j_gene: TRBJ2-5; CDR3aa: ASSPQKTQY
v_gene: TRBV20-1; d_gene: -; j_gene: TRBJ1-2; CDR3aa: SAILAANYGYT
v_gene: TRBV28; d_gene: -; j_gene: TRBJ1-5; CDR3aa: ASRPYGVSNQPQH
v_gene: TRBV27; d_gene: TRBD2; j_gene: TRBJ2-3; CDR3aa: ASSLGLAGYTQY
v_gene: TRBV6-2/TRBV6-3; d_gene: -; j_gene: TRBJ1-1; CDR3aa: ASTKQGHTEAF
v_gene: TRBV7-2; d_gene: -; j_gene: TRBJ2-5; CDR3aa: ASSQEIETQY
v_gene: TRBV28; d_gene: -; j_gene: TRBJ1-2; CDR3aa: ASSGAYGYT
v_gene: TRBV7-2; d_gene: -; j_gene: TRBJ1-6; CDR3aa: ASSFEGWNSPLH
v_gene: TRBV15; d_gene: -; j_gene: TRBJ2-7; CDR3aa: ATSSHGTQYEQY
v_gene: TRBV7-2; d_gene: -; j_gene: TRBJ2-3; CDR3aa: ASSPNLQGTDTQY
v_gene: TRBV20-1; d_gene: -; j_gene: TRBJ2-5; CDR3aa: SAPSGRGETQY
v_gene: TRBV20-1; d_gene: -; j_gene: TRBJ2-3; CDR3aa: SARDGSPIDTQY
v_gene: TRBV28; d_gene: -; j_gene: TRBJ1-2; CDR3aa: ASSLFTGASNYGYT
v_gene: TRBV7-2; d_gene: TRBD1; j_gene: TRBJ2-7; CDR3aa: ASSRQGALRDEQY
v_gene: TRBV20-1; d_gene: -; j_gene: TRBJ1-2; CDR3aa: SASLGGSVGGYT
v_gene: TRBV28; d_gene: -; j_gene: TRBJ1-2; CDR3aa: ASSLGTASGGGYT
v_gene: TRBV6-5; d_gene: TRBD2; j_gene: TRBJ2-5; CDR3aa: ASSYQAGEETQY
v_gene: TRBV20-1; d_gene: TRBD2; j_gene: TRBJ2-7; CDR3aa: SPTSGSSYEQY
v_gene: TRBV20-1; d_gene: TRBD2; j_gene: TRBJ2-7; CDR3aa: SAPGAGDEQY
v_gene: TRBV7-2; d_gene: -; j_gene: TRBJ1-5; CDR3aa: ASSSDSHQPQH
v_gene: TRBV7-2; d_gene: TRBD1; j_gene: TRBJ1-6; CDR3aa: ASSRLGQGGNSPLH
v_gene: TRBV7-3; d_gene: -; j_gene: TRBJ2-7; CDR3aa: ASSFYICSTNGGRYEQY
v_gene: TRBV7-2; d_gene: -; j_gene: TRBJ2-5; CDR3aa: ASSLGRGGETQY
v_gene: TRBV20-1; d_gene: -; j_gene: TRBJ2-7; CDR3aa: SAIQSGYEQY
v_gene: TRBV4-2; d_gene: TRBD1; j_gene: TRBJ2-7; CDR3aa: ASSQRQGGTWEQY
v_gene: TRBV7-2; d_gene: -; j_gene: TRBJ1-2; CDR3aa: ASSLEYSNGNGYT
v_gene: TRBV7-9; d_gene: -; j_gene: TRBJ1-6; CDR3aa: ASSLVAVPSPLH
v_gene: TRBV6-1; d_gene: -; j_gene: TRBJ2-5; CDR3aa: ASSPQGLEETQY
v_gene: TRBV28; d_gene: -; j_gene: TRBJ1-6; CDR3aa: ASSLYGGSPLH
v_gene: TRBV6-5; d_gene: TRBD1; j_gene: TRBJ1-2; CDR3aa: ASSYNRGTEF
v_gene: TRBV20-1; d_gene: TRBD2; j_gene: TRBJ2-1; CDR3aa: SARRSGRNRGEQF
v_gene: TRBV7-2; d_gene: TRBD1; j_gene: TRBJ1-2; CDR3aa: ASSLVTGGNYGYT
v_gene: TRBV20-1; d_gene: TRBD2; j_gene: TRBJ2-7; CDR3aa: SATRPGGYEQY
v_gene: TRBV15; d_gene: -; j_gene: TRBJ1-6; CDR3aa: ATSSFQSSPLH
v_gene: TRBV15; d_gene: TRBD2; j_gene: TRBJ2-5; CDR3aa: ATSRDRGGGSETQY
v_gene: TRBV20-1; d_gene: -; j_gene: TRBJ1-2; CDR3aa: SAGGTATMVIGYT
v_gene: TRBV28; d_gene: TRBD1; j_gene: TRBJ2-5; CDR3aa: ASSPPGQGAETQY
v_gene: TRBV5-1; d_gene: -; j_gene: TRBJ2-5; CDR3aa: ASSLETQY
v_gene: TRBV9; d_gene: -; j_gene: TRBJ2-5; CDR3aa: ASSAKERLGTQY
v_gene: TRBV20-1; d_gene: TRBD2; j_gene: TRBJ2-7; CDR3aa: SAILSGRKRQQY